Below are 13 T cell receptor beta chains sequenced from a single sample in a study of blood T cell repertoires in COVID-19. Here immunoSEQ multiplex PCR was the method, and the copy in TCRdb shows in-frame clones only, minus some. Here the sample spans 280,000 or so clones, 85% being singletons. The sample consisted of PBMCs or T cells enriched from blood (not recorded which). The source of these receptors is a woman between 45 and 60 years old who had recovered from COVID-19.

The V call is TRBV15, the J call TRBJ1-2; D perhaps matches TRBD1 (6 bases). V was clipped by 1 base and J by 5 bases, with 17 bases between them. Germline values: CDR1 LNHNV, CDR2 YYDKDF (reference sequence). The CDR3 sequence is 16 residues long. The DNA for the CDR3 is TGTGCCACCAGCAGAGCCGGGACACATGTCGATTATGGCTACACCTTC. Residues: CATSRAGTHVDYGYTF. The variable domain in full, completed from reference TRBV15 and TRBJ1-2, reads DAMVIQNPRYQVTQFGKPVTLSCSQTLNHNVMYWYQQKSSQAPKLLFHYYDKDFNNEADTPDNFQSRRPNTSFCFLDIRSPGLGDTAMYLCATSRAGTHVDYGYTFGSGTRLTVV.

The rearrangement joins TRBV3-1 (or the pseudogene TRBV3-2) to TRBJ2-6; D unclear. In germline, CDR1 is LGHDT, CDR2 YNNKEL (reference sequence). The V end was cut by 4 bases, the J end by 2 bases, with 6 bases between. The CDR3 has 14 residues. CDR3 bases: TGTGCCAGCAGCCCCCTAGCTGGGGCCAACGTCCTGACTTTC. This translates into CASSPLAGANVLTF.

The V call is TRBV5-1, the J call TRBJ1-2; D possibly corresponds to TRBD1 (5 bases). The length of the CDR3 is 14 residues. In germline, CDR1 is SGHRS, CDR2 YFSETQ. Deletions cut 4 bases from V and 5 bases from J, with 15 bases between. DNA of the CDR3: TGCGCCAGCAGCCCCATGCAGGGAAGGTATGGCTACACCTTC. Its translation is CASSPMQGRYGYTF.

The rearrangement uses TRBV7-2 and TRBJ1-2; TRBD1 matches at 7 bases. J lost 0 bases, V lost 0 bases, and 1 base had no gene match. The CDR3 is 15 residues long. CDR1 and CDR2 (germline): SGHTA, FQGNSA. CDR3 nucleotide sequence: TGTGCCAGCAGCTTAGCCGGGACAGCTAACTATGGCTACACCTTC. Translating it yields CASSLAGTANYGYTF.

J is TRBJ2-3 and V is TRBV27; TRBD2 aligns across 8 bases. This CDR3 has 18 amino acids. Germline values: CDR1 MNHEY, CDR2 SMNVEV (reference sequence). J lost 0 bases, V lost 2 bases, and 10 bases had no gene match. The CDR3 nucleotides read TGTGCCAGCAGTTTAGATGGGTGGAGACTAGCGAGCACAGATACGCAGTATTTT. It yields the protein CASSLDGWRLASTDTQYF.

This clone has only a few counts. This chain joins TRBV6-2 or TRBV6-3 and TRBJ2-1; D may be TRBD2 (6 bases). Trimming cost V 2 bases and J 4 bases, with 18 bases left between them. CDR3 length equals 17 residues. CDR1 is MNHEY, CDR2 SVGEGT, per germline. The CDR3 DNA reads as TGTGCCAGCAGTTACAGTGACCCTGCGGGGCTATACAATGAGCAGTTCTTC. Protein product: CASSYSDPAGLYNEQFF.

This clone has a single count. The V call is TRBV19, the J call TRBJ2-3; TRBD2 matches 13 bases. This CDR3 has 15 residues. Germline V lookup: CDR1 LNHDA, CDR2 SQIVND (reference sequence). The V segment lost 5 bases and the J segment 6 bases; nucleotides outside the gene matches: 5. The CDR3: CASSWGLAGRDTQYF. The CDR3 nucleotides read TGTGCCAGTAGTTGGGGACTAGCGGGGCGGGATACGCAGTATTTT.

This rearrangement joins TRBV7-8 to TRBJ2-5; 10 nucleotides agree with TRBD2. This CDR3 comprises 16 residues. The J segment lost 3 bases and the V segment lost 3 bases, leaving 7 bases of the junction unmatched. Germline loops: CDR1 SGHVS, CDR2 FQNEAQ. The CDR3 loop reads CASSLVWLAGEETQYF. CDR3 nucleotides: TGTGCCAGCAGCTTGGTTTGGCTAGCGGGGGAAGAGACCCAGTACTTC.

The chain carries TRBV18 and TRBJ1-1; D is unclear. Deletions cut 3 bases from V and 1 base from J, with 12 bases between. The germline gives CDR1 KGHSH, CDR2 LQKENI. The CDR3 is 15 amino acids. The CDR3 DNA is TGTGCCAGCTCACCCAGTTTGACAAGGAACACTGAAGCTTTCTTT. Encoded protein: CASSPSLTRNTEAFF.

About this clone itself: Different DNA sequences within this sample yield the same CDR3. J is TRBJ1-3 and V is TRBV5-1; D unclear. The CDR3 has 15 residues. The germline CDR1 and CDR2 sequences are SGHRS and YFSETQ. The V and J ends lost 0 bases and 1 base respectively, with 8 bases between them. CDR3 sequence: CASSLADSSGNTIYF. DNA of the CDR3: TGCGCCAGCAGCTTGGCCGACTCATCTGGAAACACCATATATTTT.

The rearrangement joins TRBV7-9 to TRBJ1-1; tentatively, D is TRBD1 (5 bases). The ends were cut back, 11 bases at V and 0 bases at J, with 10 bases in the middle. The CDR3 spans 12 residues. Germline CDR1 SEHNR, CDR2 FQNEAQ (reference sequence). CDR3 residues: CAASRVNTEAFF. The CDR3 nucleotides read TGTGCCGCGAGCAGGGTGAACACTGAAGCTTTCTTT.

V and J are TRBV20-1 and TRBJ1-1; D remains ambiguous. The CDR3 runs to 12 residues. The V gene lost 3 bases and the J gene lost 7 bases, with 12 bases spanning the gap. Germline-derived CDR1 and CDR2 are DFQATT and SNEGSKA (reference sequence). The CDR3 bases are TGCAGTGCTAGTCAACTCCGGGGTGAAGCTTTCTTT. Amino acid sequence: CSASQLRGEAFF.

The chain is built from TRBV30 and TRBJ1-1; 7 bases are a match to TRBD1. The V and J ends lost 3 bases and 0 bases, in that order; junction bases with no gene match: 10. CDR1 is GTSNPN and CDR2 is SVGIG in the germline V gene (reference sequence). The CDR3 is 16 residues long. CDR3 residues: CAWSLQGSGMNTEAFF. CDR3 nucleotides: TGTGCCTGGAGCCTACAGGGGAGTGGCATGAACACTGAAGCTTTCTTT. The full variable domain, with the rest looked up from reference TRBV30 and TRBJ1-1, is SQTIHQWPATLVQPVGSPLSLECTVEGTSNPNLYWYRQAAGRGLQLLFYSVGIGQISSEVPQNLSASRPQDRQFILSSKKLLLSDSGFYLCAWSLQGSGMNTEAFFGQGTRLTVV.